This entry lists 27 T cell receptor beta chains sequenced from one sample in a study of blood T cell repertoires in COVID-19. The table came from immunoSEQ multiplex PCR; TCRdb's copy has only in-frame clones and leaves some out. This table has some 200,000 clones, about 80% appearing once. Sequencing input: peripheral blood. The receptor source for this set is a young man with active or convalescent COVID-19.

CDR3 residues: CAISESSVGQGIRATKLFF. The CDR3 nucleotides are TGTGCCATCAGTGAGTCGTCGGTAGGGCAGGGAATCCGTGCGACAAAACTGTTTTTT. The chain joins TRBV10-3 to TRBJ1-4; perhaps TRBD1 as D (5 bases). This CDR3 region has 19 residues. Trimming shortened V by 0 bases and J by 10 bases, and 27 bases separated the two germline ends. Per germline, CDR1 ENHRY and CDR2 SYGVKD.

This clone has just one count. The rearrangement links TRBV9 to TRBJ2-3; D unresolved. Germline CDR1 is SGDLS and CDR2 is YYNGEE. V was shortened by 4 bases and J by 4 bases, with 13 bases between the two germline ends. The CDR3 consists of 14 residues. In DNA form, the CDR3 reads TGTGCCAGCAGCAACTCTCACCGCGCAGATACGCAGTATTTT. This gives the protein CASSNSHRADTQYF. Drawing the rest from reference TRBV9 and TRBJ2-3, the complete variable domain is DSGVTQTPKHLITATGQRVTLRCSPRSGDLSVYWYQQSLDQGLQFLIQYYNGEERAKGNILERFSAQQFPDLHSELNLSSLELGDSALYFCASSNSHRADTQYFGPGTRLTVL.

This chain uses TRBV7-3 with TRBJ2-3, with 10 bases fitting TRBD2. The germline V gene has CDR1 SGHTA and CDR2 FQGTGA. The CDR3 loop spans 16 amino acids. J was trimmed by 4 bases and V by 5 bases; bases with no gene match: 9. The CDR3 nucleotides are TGTGCCAGCAGCCAAGTAGCGGGGGGATCGGCAGATACGCAGTATTTT. It yields the protein CASSQVAGGSADTQYF.

The V gene is TRBV27, the J gene TRBJ2-1; 11 bases map to TRBD2. CDR3 size: 19 residues. V lost 6 bases, J lost 6 bases, and 19 bases stayed unmatched. The V gene's germline CDR1 is MNHEY and CDR2 SMNVEV (reference sequence). CDR3 sequence (DNA): TGTGCCAGCAGAGGGGCGGTCCCTTTACTAGCGGGAGTCTCCAATGAGCAGTTCTTC. Translation: CASRGAVPLLAGVSNEQFF.

J is TRBJ1-2 and V is TRBV2; 8 bases line up with TRBD1. The CDR3 consists of 14 residues. Germline CDR1 SNHLY, CDR2 FYNNEI. The trim removed 5 bases at V and 4 bases at J, leaving 6 bases unmatched. Here the CDR3 DNA reads TGTGCCAGCAGTCTAGGGACAGGCGTCTATGGCTACACCTTC. Its translation: CASSLGTGVYGYTF.

This chain joins TRBV9 and TRBJ2-1; no reliable D call. Germline assignment: CDR1 SGDLS and CDR2 YYNGEE. V lost 0 bases and J 3 bases, leaving 13 bases between the germline ends. The CDR3 is 16 residues long. Here the CDR3 reads CASSVAGNDYYNEQFF. The CDR3 DNA reads as TGTGCCAGCAGCGTAGCAGGAAATGATTACTACAATGAGCAGTTCTTC.

The gene calls are TRBV5-4 and TRBJ1-2, with 7 bases aligning to TRBD1. V trimming: 3 bases; J trimming: 8 bases; junction bases outside the gene matches: 7. This CDR3 is built from 13 residues. Germline loops: CDR1 SGHNT, CDR2 YYREEE (reference sequence). The CDR3 DNA sequence: TGTGCCAGCAGCTCCGCGGGACAGAGAGGCTACACCTTC. The encoded protein is CASSSAGQRGYTF.

The V and J genes are TRBV19 and TRBJ1-2; a weak D match, TRBD1 (5 bases). In germline, CDR1 is LNHDA, CDR2 SQIVND (reference sequence). V was cut by 0 bases and J by 5 bases, with 25 bases left in between. CDR3 length equals 19 residues. CDR3 nucleotides: TGTGCCAGTAGTATAGACAGTCGGTGGGCAGGCGAGCAGGGATATGGCTACACCTTC. Translated: CASSIDSRWAGEQGYGYTF. Based on the CDR3 plus reference TRBV19 and TRBJ1-2, the full variable domain is DGGITQSPKYLFRKEGQNVTLSCEQNLNHDAMYWYRQDPGQGLRLIYYSQIVNDFQKGDIAEGYSVSREKKESFPLTVTSAQKNPTAFYLCASSIDSRWAGEQGYGYTFGSGTRLTVV.

The chain recombines TRBV13 with TRBJ1-2; 7 bases are a match to TRBD1. The junction had 13 bases not matched to a gene; V was cut back by 4 bases and J by 8 bases. The V gene's germline CDR1 is PRHDT and CDR2 FYEKMQ (reference sequence). The CDR3 runs 15 residues. CDR3 DNA: TGTGCCAGCAGCTGGAGGGGGGCAGGGGGAGACGGCTACACCTTC. Translated: CASSWRGAGGDGYTF.

The V gene is TRBV5-4, the J gene TRBJ1-4; D is ambiguous. The CDR3 extends over 14 amino acids. Germline V gene data show CDR1 as SGHNT and CDR2 as YYREEE (reference sequence). Trimming pared 4 bases from V and 0 bases from J, leaving 7 bases between. The CDR3 region is CASSREATNEKLFF. CDR3 DNA: TGTGCCAGCAGCCGCGAGGCAACTAATGAAAAACTGTTTTTT.

J is TRBJ2-3 and V is TRBV4-1; D may be TRBD1 (6 bases). Between the trimmed V and J ends, which lost 1 base and 4 bases, there was a span of 12 bases. Germline-derived CDR1 and CDR2 are MGHRA and YSYEKL. The CDR3 length is 15 residues. CDR3 in DNA: TGCGCCAGCAGCCAAGTTCATGGGGGCCCAGATACGCAGTATTTT. Translating it yields CASSQVHGGPDTQYF.

The chain employs TRBV19 and TRBJ2-7; TRBD1 matches at 9 bases. The CDR3 length is 14 residues. V lost 6 bases and J lost 3; bases outside the gene matches: 6. Per the germline V gene, CDR1 is LNHDA and CDR2 is SQIVND (reference sequence). The CDR3 DNA sequence: TGTGCCAGTAGCGAGGACAGGGGTGGCTACGAGCAGTACTTC. Translated, it gives CASSEDRGGYEQYF.

The chain has TRBV11-3 and TRBJ2-1, with D perhaps matching TRBD1 (6 bases). This CDR3 region has 17 residues. Trimming took off 4 bases at V and 6 bases at J, with 22 bases between the two ends. Germline V gene sequence: CDR1 SGHNT, CDR2 YENEEA. The CDR3 is CASSSTGWGRGSNEQFF. For the CDR3, the DNA is TGTGCCAGCAGCTCCACGGGTTGGGGGCGAGGGAGCAATGAGCAGTTCTTC. Filled out from reference TRBV11-3 and TRBJ2-1, the complete variable domain reads EAGVVQSPRYKIIEKKQPVAFWCNPISGHNTLYWYLQNLGQGPELLIRYENEEAVDDSQLPKDRFSAERLKGVDSTLKIQPAELGDSAVYLCASSSTGWGRGSNEQFFGPGTRLTVL.

Points on this clone: In the same sample, other DNA sequences code for this CDR3. This rearrangement joins TRBV4-3 to TRBJ2-1; 8 nucleotides align to TRBD2. Germline CDR1 LGHNA, CDR2 YSLEER. The CDR3 length is 15 residues. Trimming at V came to 1 base and at J to 5 bases, leaving 4 bases not matched to a gene. CDR3 sequence reads: CASSQGGRGDNEQFF. DNA of the CDR3: TGCGCCAGCAGCCAAGGTGGGCGGGGGGACAATGAGCAGTTCTTC.

The V call is TRBV29-1, the J call TRBJ2-7; tentative D call: TRBD2 (6 bases). With 4 bases removed from V and 6 bases from J, the gap between germline ends came to 16 bases. This CDR3 has 13 residues. Germline CDR1 reads SQVTM; CDR2 reads ANQGSEA. CDR3 sequence reads: CSVGRQEGSEQYF. CDR3 in DNA: TGCAGCGTTGGGAGGCAGGAGGGGTCCGAGCAGTACTTC.

The chain has TRBV11-3 and TRBJ2-1; 12 bases map to TRBD1. Germline V gene sequence: CDR1 SGHNT, CDR2 YENEEA. This CDR3 is built from 20 residues. With 2 bases clipped from V and 2 bases from J, the junction kept 13 bases outside the gene matches. DNA of the CDR3: TGTGCCAGCAGCTTATTGGGACAGGGGGCGAGTCTAGCGACCTACAATGAGCAGTTCTTC. This sequence encodes CASSLLGQGASLATYNEQFF.

The chain links TRBV19 to TRBJ2-5, with TRBD2 matching over 9 bases. J gave up 4 bases and V 6 bases, and 9 bases lay outside the gene matches. This CDR3 comprises 15 residues. Germline CDR1 is LNHDA and CDR2 is SQIVND (reference sequence). Here the CDR3 DNA reads TGTGCCAGTAGAAAATTAGCGGGAGTCGGAGAGACCCAGTACTTC. Translation: CASRKLAGVGETQYF.

In DNA, the CDR3 is TGTGCCACCAGCAGAGGTGGGGCGGGAGAAGAGACCCAGTACTTC. Translating gives CATSRGGAGEETQYF. This chain joins TRBV15 and TRBJ2-5; 7 nucleotides line up with TRBD2. This CDR3 has 15 amino acids. Germline assignment: CDR1 LNHNV and CDR2 YYDKDF (reference sequence). The V segment lost 1 base and the J segment 3 bases; nucleotides outside the gene matches: 5. Supplemented by reference TRBV15 and TRBJ2-5, the full variable domain reads DAMVIQNPRYQVTQFGKPVTLSCSQTLNHNVMYWYQQKSSQAPKLLFHYYDKDFNNEADTPDNFQSRRPNTSFCFLDIRSPGLGDTAMYLCATSRGGAGEETQYFGPGTRLLVL.

V usage is TRBV12-3 or TRBV12-4 and J usage is TRBJ2-7; D gene ambiguous. The CDR3 has 12 amino acids. Trimming pared 6 bases from V and 6 bases from J, leaving 12 bases between. For the CDR3, the DNA is TGTGCCAGCAGACCCCGGTCAGGCGAGCAGTACTTC. The encoded protein is CASRPRSGEQYF.

CDR3 bases: TGTGCCAGCAGCTTAGCACCCAGTGAGGTGTCCTACGAGCAGTACGTC. This encodes CASSLAPSEVSYEQYV. The chain recombines TRBV7-9 with TRBJ2-7; no reliable D call. The CDR3 totals 16 residues. Germline V gene data show CDR1 as SEHNR and CDR2 as FQNEAQ (reference sequence). Trimming left V 0 bases short and J 1 base short, with 13 bases between.

Comments on this clone: The junction differs from germline at one of its ends, possibly a read error. The V and J genes are TRBV7-7 and TRBJ2-5, with no clear D. The CDR3 extends over 15 amino acids. Germline lookup yields CDR1 SSHAT and CDR2 FNYEAQ (reference sequence). The CDR3 loop is CASSATPSFSGTQYF. CDR3 nucleotides: TGTGCTAGCAGCGCGACTCCCTCCTTCTCCGGGACCCAGTACTTC. The entire variable domain, with the rest obtained from reference TRBV7-7 and TRBJ2-5, is as follows: GAGVSQSPRYKVTKRGQDVTLRCDPISSHATLYWYQQALGQGPEFLTYFNYEAQPDKSGLPSDRFSAERPEGSISTLTIQRTEQRDSAMYRCASSATPSFSGTQYFGPGTRLLVL.

The chain couples TRBV5-1 to TRBJ2-5; D is perhaps TRBD1 (6 bases). This CDR3 comprises 14 residues. Trimming removed 6 bases from V and 1 base from J, with 13 bases in between. CDR1 and CDR2 from the germline V gene are SGHRS and YFSETQ. CDR3 nucleotide sequence: TGCGCCAGCAACCGGGTGGGGGCCCAAGAGACCCAGTACTTC. It translates to CASNRVGAQETQYF. The whole variable domain, remainder taken from reference TRBV5-1 and TRBJ2-5, is KAGVTQTPRYLIKTRGQQVTLSCSPISGHRSVSWYQQTPGQGLQFLFEYFSETQRNKGNFPGRFSGRQFSNSRSEMNVSTLELGDSALYLCASNRVGAQETQYFGPGTRLLVL.

The rearrangement joins TRBV7-2 to TRBJ2-7; TRBD1 matches at 7 bases. Germline V lookup: CDR1 SGHTA, CDR2 FQGNSA. The trim removed 6 bases at V and 2 bases at J, leaving 7 bases unmatched. The CDR3 has 14 residues. CDR3 in amino acids: CASRRDSITYEQYF. For the CDR3, the DNA is TGTGCCAGCAGGAGGGACAGTATTACCTACGAGCAGTACTTC.

The rearrangement links TRBV12-3 or TRBV12-4 to TRBJ2-5; tentatively, D is TRBD1 (7 bases). V was cut by 6 bases and J by 2 bases, with 10 bases left in between. The CDR3 spans 13 residues. CDR3 nucleotide sequence: TGTGCCAGCAGGCGGGGACAGCAAGAGACCCAGTACTTC. It specifies CASRRGQQETQYF.

The CDR3 DNA follows: TGTGCCAGCAGAGCCCGAGCGGTCCAAGAGACCCAGTACTTC. It specifies CASRARAVQETQYF. The J gene is TRBJ2-5, the V gene TRBV2; possibly TRBD2 for D (5 bases). V lost 6 bases, J lost 1 base, and 12 bases lay in between. Germline assignment: CDR1 SNHLY and CDR2 FYNNEI. The CDR3 has 14 amino acids.

The rearrangement joins TRBV4-1 to TRBJ1-3; D is ambiguous. The CDR3 extends over 14 amino acids. CDR1 is MGHRA, CDR2 YSYEKL, per germline. V was trimmed by 1 base and J by 4 bases, leaving 8 bases between them. The chain's CDR3 is CASSQGPTGNTIYF. CDR3 DNA sequence: TGCGCCAGCAGCCAAGGCCCCACAGGAAACACCATATATTTT.

The J gene is TRBJ1-1, the V gene TRBV6-5; tentatively, D is TRBD1 (5 bases). V gave up 4 bases and J gave up 10 bases, with 22 bases separating them. Per germline, CDR1 MNHEY and CDR2 SVGAGI. This CDR3 is 15 amino acids long. CDR3 DNA: TGTGCCAGCAGTTCCTCAAGCGGGGGTCCTATCAGAGCTTTCTTT. Its protein product is CASSSSSGGPIRAFF.